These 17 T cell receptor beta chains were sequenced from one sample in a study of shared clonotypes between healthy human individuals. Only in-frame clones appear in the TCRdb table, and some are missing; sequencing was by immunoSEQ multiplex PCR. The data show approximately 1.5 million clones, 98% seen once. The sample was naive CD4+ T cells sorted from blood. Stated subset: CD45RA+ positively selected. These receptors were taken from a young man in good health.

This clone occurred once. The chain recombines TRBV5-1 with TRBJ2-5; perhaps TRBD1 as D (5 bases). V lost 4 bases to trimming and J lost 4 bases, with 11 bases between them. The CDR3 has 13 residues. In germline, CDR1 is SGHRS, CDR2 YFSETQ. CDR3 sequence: CASSVGLRETQYF. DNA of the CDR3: TGCGCCAGCAGCGTGGGGCTGCGAGAGACCCAGTACTTC.

The CDR3 here is CASSLGVMANYEQYF. CDR3 in DNA: TGTGCCAGCAGCTTAGGGGTAATGGCCAACTACGAGCAGTACTTC. This chain joins TRBV11-2 and TRBJ2-7; D unresolved. V was cut by 1 base and J by 3 bases, with 13 bases left in between. The CDR3 loop spans 15 amino acids. CDR1 and CDR2 (germline): SGHAT, FQNNGV. Drawing the rest from reference TRBV11-2 and TRBJ2-7, the complete variable domain is EAGVAQSPRYKIIEKRQSVAFWCNPISGHATLYWYQQILGQGPKLLIQFQNNGVVDDSQLPKDRFSAERLKGVDSTLKIQPAKLEDSAVYLCASSLGVMANYEQYFGPGTRLTVT.

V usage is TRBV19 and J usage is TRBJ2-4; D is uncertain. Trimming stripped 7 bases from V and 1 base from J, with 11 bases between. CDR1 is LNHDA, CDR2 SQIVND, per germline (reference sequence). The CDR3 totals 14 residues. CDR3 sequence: CASKGGLAKNIQYF. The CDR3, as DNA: TGTGCCAGTAAAGGTGGGCTGGCCAAAAACATTCAGTACTTC.

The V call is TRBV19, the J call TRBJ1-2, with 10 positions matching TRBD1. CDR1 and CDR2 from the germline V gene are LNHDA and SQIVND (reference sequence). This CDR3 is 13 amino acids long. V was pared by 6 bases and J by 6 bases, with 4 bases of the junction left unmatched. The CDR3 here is CASSIGQGDGYTF. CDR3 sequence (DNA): TGTGCCAGTAGCATTGGACAGGGGGATGGCTACACCTTC.

This chain's CDR3 is CASSSSPRETQYF. CDR3 sequence (DNA): TGTGCCAGCAGTTCCTCCCCCCGGGAGACCCAGTACTTC. The V call is TRBV6-5, the J call TRBJ2-5, with D hard to call. CDR3 length: 13 residues. Germline values: CDR1 MNHEY, CDR2 SVGAGI. The V end lost 4 bases, the J end lost 5 bases, and 11 bases lay between the germline ends.

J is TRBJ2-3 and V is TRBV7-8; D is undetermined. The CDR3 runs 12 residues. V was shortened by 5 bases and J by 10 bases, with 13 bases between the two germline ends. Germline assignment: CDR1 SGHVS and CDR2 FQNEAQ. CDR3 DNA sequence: TGTGCCAGCAGCGGATTAGTTGCTCCGCAGTATTTT. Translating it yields CASSGLVAPQYF. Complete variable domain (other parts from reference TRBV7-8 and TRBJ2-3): GAGVSQSPRYKVAKRGQDVALRCDPISGHVSLFWYQQALGQGPEFLTYFQNEAQLDKSGLPSDRFFAERPEGSVSTLKIQRTQQEDSAVYLCASSGLVAPQYFGPGTRLTVL.

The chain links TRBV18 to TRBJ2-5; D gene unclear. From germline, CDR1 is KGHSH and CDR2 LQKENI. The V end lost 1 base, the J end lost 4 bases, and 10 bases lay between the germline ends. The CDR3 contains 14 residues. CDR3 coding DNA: TGTGCCAGCTCACCACTGTTTTCTCTAGAGACCCAGTACTTC. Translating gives CASSPLFSLETQYF.

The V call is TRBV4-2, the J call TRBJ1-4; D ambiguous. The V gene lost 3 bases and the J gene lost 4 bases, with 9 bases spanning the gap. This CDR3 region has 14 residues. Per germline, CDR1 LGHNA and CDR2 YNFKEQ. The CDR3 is CASSHAGINEKLFF. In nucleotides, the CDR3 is TGTGCCAGCAGCCACGCCGGGATTAATGAAAAACTGTTTTTT.

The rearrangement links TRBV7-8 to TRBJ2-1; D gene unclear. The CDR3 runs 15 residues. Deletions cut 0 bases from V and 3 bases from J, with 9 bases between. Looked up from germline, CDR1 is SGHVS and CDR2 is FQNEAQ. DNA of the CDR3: TGTGCCAGCAGCTTAGCGGGTTGGGGCTACAATGAGCAGTTCTTC. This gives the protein CASSLAGWGYNEQFF.

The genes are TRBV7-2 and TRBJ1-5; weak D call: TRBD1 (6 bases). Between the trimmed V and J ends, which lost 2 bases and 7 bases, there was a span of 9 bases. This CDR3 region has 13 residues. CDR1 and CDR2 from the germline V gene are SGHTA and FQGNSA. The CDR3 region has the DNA TGTGCCAGCAGCTTAAACAGGGAACAGCCCCAGCATTTT. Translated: CASSLNREQPQHF.

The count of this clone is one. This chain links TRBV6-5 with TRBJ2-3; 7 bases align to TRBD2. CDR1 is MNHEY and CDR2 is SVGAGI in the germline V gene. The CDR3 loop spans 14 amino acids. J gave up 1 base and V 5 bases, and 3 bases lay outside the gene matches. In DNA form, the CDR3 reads TGTGCCAGCAGTAGGACTAGTGGCACAGATACGCAGTATTTT. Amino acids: CASSRTSGTDTQYF.

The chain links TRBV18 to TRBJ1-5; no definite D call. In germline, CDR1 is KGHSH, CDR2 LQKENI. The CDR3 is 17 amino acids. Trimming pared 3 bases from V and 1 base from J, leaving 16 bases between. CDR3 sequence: CASSPRTGLGSNQPQHF. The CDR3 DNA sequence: TGTGCCAGCTCACCTAGGACTGGACTCGGGAGCAATCAGCCCCAGCATTTT. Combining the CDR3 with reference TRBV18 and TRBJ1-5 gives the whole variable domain NAGVMQNPRHLVRRRGQEARLRCSPMKGHSHVYWYRQLPEEGLKFMVYLQKENIIDESGMPKERFSAEFPKEGPSILRIQQVVRGDSAAYFCASSPRTGLGSNQPQHFGDGTRLSIL.

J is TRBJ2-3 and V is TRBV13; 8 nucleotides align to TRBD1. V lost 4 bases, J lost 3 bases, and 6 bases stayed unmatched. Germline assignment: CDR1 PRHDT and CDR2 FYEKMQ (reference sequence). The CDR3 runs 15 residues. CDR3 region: CASSYRTGITDTQYF. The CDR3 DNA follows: TGTGCCAGCAGCTACAGGACAGGGATTACAGATACGCAGTATTTT.

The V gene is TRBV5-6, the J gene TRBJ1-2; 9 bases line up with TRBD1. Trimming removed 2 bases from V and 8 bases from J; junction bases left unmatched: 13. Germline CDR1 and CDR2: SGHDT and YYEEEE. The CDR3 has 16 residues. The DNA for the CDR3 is TGTGCCAGCAGCTTCGAGCAAAGACAGGGGGTCCGAGGCTACACCTTC. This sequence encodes CASSFEQRQGVRGYTF. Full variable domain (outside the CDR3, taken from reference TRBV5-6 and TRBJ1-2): DAGVTQSPTHLIKTRGQQVTLRCSPKSGHDTVSWYQQALGQGPQFIFQYYEEEERQRGNFPDRFSGHQFPNYSSELNVNALLLGDSALYLCASSFEQRQGVRGYTFGSGTRLTVV.

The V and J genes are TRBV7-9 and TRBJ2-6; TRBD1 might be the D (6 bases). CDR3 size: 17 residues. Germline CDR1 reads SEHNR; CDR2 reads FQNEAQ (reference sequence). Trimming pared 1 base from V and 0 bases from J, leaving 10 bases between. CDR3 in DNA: TGTGCCAGCAGCTTAGTCAGGGGATCCTCTGGGGCCAACGTCCTGACTTTC. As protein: CASSLVRGSSGANVLTF.

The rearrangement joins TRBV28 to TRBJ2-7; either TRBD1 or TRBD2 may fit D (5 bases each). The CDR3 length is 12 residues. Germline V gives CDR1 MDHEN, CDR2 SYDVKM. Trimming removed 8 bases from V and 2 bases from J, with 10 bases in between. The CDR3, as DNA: TGTGCCAGCCTATCGGGACCCTACGAGCAGTACTTC. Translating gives CASLSGPYEQYF.

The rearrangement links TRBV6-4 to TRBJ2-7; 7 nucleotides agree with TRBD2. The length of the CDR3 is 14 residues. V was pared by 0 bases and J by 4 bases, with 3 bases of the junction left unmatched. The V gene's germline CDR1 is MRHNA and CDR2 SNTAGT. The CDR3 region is CASSDSREEYEQYF. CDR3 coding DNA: TGTGCCAGCAGTGACTCTCGGGAGGAATACGAGCAGTACTTC.